This T cell receptor (beta chain) was obtained from a study of shared clonotypes between healthy human individuals (TCRdb year 2020). The study in broad terms: A few men and a couple of women, aged 18 to 49 years, made up the cohort. For each donor, CD4 naive and CD4 memory were each run on three plates, CD8 naive on two plates, and CD8 memory on one plate. The study deeply sequenced blood TCR repertoires of five healthy adults to estimate repertoire size and the extent of clonotype sharing between individuals. Libraries were prepared and TCR repertoires were sequenced by different laboratories using diverse techniques, in order to increase sequencing depth and limit assay-specific biases. Per donor, leukapheresis produced somewhere between about 0.94 and 9 billion PBMCs.

Sequences SEHNR (CDR1) and FQNEAQ (CDR2) are obtained from the germline V gene (reference sequence). The CDR3 measures 13 amino acids from cysteine to phenylalanine. CDR3 DNA only is kept here, 39 bases in frame from base 1. V drops 5 bases and J drops 1 base, leaving 9 bases in between. CD8 naive samples were CD45RO-negative cells positively selected for CCR7, giving a CD45RA+CCR7+ population that excluded TemRA cells. Healthy HIV-negative adults with no recently reported acute infections or vaccinations were included as donors. Every donor was a Caucasian adult residing in Nashville, Tennessee, USA. Blood was collected by leukapheresis, and PBMCs were isolated by Ficoll-Histopaque density gradient centrifugation and then cryopreserved in liquid nitrogen vapor phase. Analytical flow cytometry was used to check the purity and quantity of each magnetically sorted T cell population. Each sorted fraction had its genomic DNA isolated and then quantified by UV absorbance on a Nanodrop 2000c.

The study at large found these results: Naive subsets generally had larger estimated clonotype richness than memory subsets. Compared with non-shared clonotypes, clonotypes shared by all four sorted-subset donors had higher generation probabilities. Sampling was restricted to blood, and TCR repertoires in tissues likely differ from the TCR repertoires found in blood. The small number of donors limited the genetic and exposure-history diversity represented. Sharing across a few donors was observed for roughly 5.4% of naive CD4, 3.5% of naive CD8, 2% to 2.5% of memory CD4, and around 0.44% of memory CD8 clonotypes. Rarefaction of sorted-subset datasets indicated incomplete sequencing despite the large sequencing depth. Based on pairwise subsampling, the degree of clonotype sharing among donors was expected to be affected by sequencing depth.

Using the deep immunoSEQ assay, multiplex PCR amplified TCR CDR3 regions from genomic DNA. Genomic DNA extracted from each cell subset was distributed evenly over all wells of several immunoSEQ 96-well plates, and each plate served as one replicate. For sorted subsets, each replicate PCR was loaded with around 220 ng genomic DNA, equivalent to about 33,000 T cell genomes. Purified libraries were measured with a Qubit 3.0 fluorometer, size-checked on a Bioanalyzer 2100, and measured again with the KAPA Library Quantification kit. Every immunoSEQ 96-well plate was sequenced on a dedicated single-read 150-cycle Illumina NextSeq 550 flow cell. In the authors' own workflow: Because only junctional sequences without quality scores were contained in the immunoSEQ output, filtering matching that applied to full-length reads could not be performed. To assign V/J genes and CDR3, sequences were annotated using PyIR, a Python wrapper for IgBLAST v1.9, with IMGT germline references. Reads were removed for weak V/J assignments (E-value above 1e-6), missing CDR3, stop codons, out-of-frame junctions, or ambiguous translated residues. V3J clonotypes were defined by identical inferred V gene, J gene, and CDR3 amino acid sequence. To compute the percentage overlap between repertoires, the number of shared unique clonotypes was divided by the size of the smaller repertoire. RTK rarefaction, the Chao1 estimator, and Recon v2.1 estimates of unobserved clonotypes were used to assess repertoire richness. Generation probabilities for all TCRbeta clonotypes obtained by the gDNA method from a few donors were computed using OLGA. TCRdb obtained this table from immuneACCESS and retained in-frame rearrangements with V and J assigned. These tables miss some clones; where compared with another copy, unresolved V genes account for less than half of the shortfall, and the remainder is unexplained. For V, J and clone size, that table is used; D and trimming come from the DNA. Here the sample has just over 2,000,000 clones; about 95% occur a single time. More than 0.95% of the sample comes from the top ten.

As regards this clone: Its cognate antigen has yet to be identified. Per-nucleotide qualities are absent, and no much larger clonotype sits a single base away. The sample carries other DNA sequences with the same CDR3.

The receptor comes from a man between 18 and 29 years old in good health. Sequencing used naive CD8+ T cells sorted from blood. In the paper's terms, the cell subset or site label means: CD45RA+CCR7+. The V and J genes are TRBV7-9 and TRBJ2-7; D gene: possibly TRBD1, on 5 matching bases. The DNA reads as follows: TGTGCCAGCAGCCCCGACAGTTCCTACGAGCAGTACTTC. Its amino acids are CASSPDSSYEQYF. Here the CDR3 is joined to the reference TRBV7-9 and TRBJ2-7 genes, and the full variable domain is: DTGVSQNPRHKITKRGQNVTFRCDPISEHNRLYWYRQTLGQGPEFLTYFQNEAQLEKSRLLSDRFSAERPKGSFSTLEIQRTEQGDSAMYLCASSPDSSYEQYFGPGTRLTVT.